One T cell receptor (beta chain) is described in this entry. Its antigen is unknown. Germline CDR1 and CDR2: SGHTS and YDEGEE. CDR3 size: 13 residues. V was cut by 4 bases and J by 3 bases, with 10 bases left in between. The data originate from a study of Ad26.COV2.S vaccination and SARS-CoV-2 variants. On the study more broadly: Donor got 5x10^10 or 1x10^11 viral particles of Ad26.COV2.S. Points from the study as a whole: Placebo recipients trailed vaccine recipients in spike-specific TCR breadth. Breadth, reportedly substantial, characterized the spike-specific CD8+ and CD4+ T cell responses after vaccination.

The treatment was: roughly 20 received Ad26.COV2.S at low or high dose, single or two shots; roughly five received placebo; per-sample allocation not given. Sampling occurred on day 63 after the first vaccine or placebo injection. Expressing Wuhan-strain SARS-CoV-2 spike, an Ad26 vector served as the vaccine. The assay was immunoSEQ multiplex PCR, and TCRdb's table has in-frame clones only and misses some. Found here are 450,000 to 550,000 clones, 80% to 90% of them singletons; the top ten hold about 2.5%. The J gene is TRBJ1-1, the V gene TRBV5-8; D gene ambiguous. The TCR originated in a person aged 18 to 65 who received the Ad26.COV2.S COVID-19 vaccine or a placebo. The specimen was peripheral blood, collected in a trial of Ad26.COV2.S vaccine versus placebo. CDR3 DNA: TGTGCCAGCAGCCGAGGGAGGGACACTGAAGCTTTCTTT. This codes for CASSRGRDTEAFF.